This section outlines one T cell receptor (beta chain) sequence together with its context. This may come from a read error, since a much larger clone is one base off. The sample originates from a study of T cells after yellow fever vaccination. This CDR3 comprises 12 residues. Germline loops: CDR1 SGHTA, CDR2 FQGNSA. TCRdb passed the 5' RACE reads through MiXCR, listing each CDR3 protein once. In the table there are 25,000 to 30,000 distinct CDR3 sequences, 5% of which are singletons. This specimen was CD8+ T cells sorted from PBMCs, taken 10 days after the yellow fever booster vaccination. The chain employs TRBV7-2 and TRBJ2-7; tentatively, D is TRBD1 (5 bases). The source of this sequence is a man aged 30-40 years who received the YFV17D yellow fever vaccine. The CDR3 reads CASSTQGYELYF. In nucleotides, the CDR3 is TGTGCCAGCAGCACCCAGGGATACGAGCTGTACTTC.